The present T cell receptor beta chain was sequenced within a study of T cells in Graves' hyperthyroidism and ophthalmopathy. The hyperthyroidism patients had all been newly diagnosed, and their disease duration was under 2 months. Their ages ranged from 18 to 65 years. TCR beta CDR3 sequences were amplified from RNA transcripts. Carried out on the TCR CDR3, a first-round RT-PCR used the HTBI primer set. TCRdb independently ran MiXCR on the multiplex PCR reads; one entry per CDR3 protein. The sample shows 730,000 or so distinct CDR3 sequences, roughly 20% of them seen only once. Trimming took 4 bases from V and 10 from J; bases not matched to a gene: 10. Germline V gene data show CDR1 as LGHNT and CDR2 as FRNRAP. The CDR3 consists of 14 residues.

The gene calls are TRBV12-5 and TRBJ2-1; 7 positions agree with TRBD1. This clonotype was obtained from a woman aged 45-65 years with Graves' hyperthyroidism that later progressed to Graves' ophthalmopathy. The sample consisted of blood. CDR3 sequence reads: CASGSGTADGEQFF. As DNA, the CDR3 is TGTGCTAGTGGTTCAGGGACAGCGGATGGGGAGCAGTTCTTC.